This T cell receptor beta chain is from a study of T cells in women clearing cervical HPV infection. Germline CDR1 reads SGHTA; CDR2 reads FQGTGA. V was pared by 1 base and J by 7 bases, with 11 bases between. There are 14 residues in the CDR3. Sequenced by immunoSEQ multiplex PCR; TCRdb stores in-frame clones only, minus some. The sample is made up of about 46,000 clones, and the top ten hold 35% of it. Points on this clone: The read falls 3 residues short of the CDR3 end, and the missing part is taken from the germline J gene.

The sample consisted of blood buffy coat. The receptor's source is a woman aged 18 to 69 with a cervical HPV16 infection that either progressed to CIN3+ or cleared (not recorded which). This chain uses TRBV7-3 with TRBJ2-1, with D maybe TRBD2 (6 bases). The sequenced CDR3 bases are TGTGCCAGCAGCTTAAGGCGGGGTGGTAATGAG. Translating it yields CASSLRRGGNE. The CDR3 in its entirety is CASSLRRGGNEQFF.